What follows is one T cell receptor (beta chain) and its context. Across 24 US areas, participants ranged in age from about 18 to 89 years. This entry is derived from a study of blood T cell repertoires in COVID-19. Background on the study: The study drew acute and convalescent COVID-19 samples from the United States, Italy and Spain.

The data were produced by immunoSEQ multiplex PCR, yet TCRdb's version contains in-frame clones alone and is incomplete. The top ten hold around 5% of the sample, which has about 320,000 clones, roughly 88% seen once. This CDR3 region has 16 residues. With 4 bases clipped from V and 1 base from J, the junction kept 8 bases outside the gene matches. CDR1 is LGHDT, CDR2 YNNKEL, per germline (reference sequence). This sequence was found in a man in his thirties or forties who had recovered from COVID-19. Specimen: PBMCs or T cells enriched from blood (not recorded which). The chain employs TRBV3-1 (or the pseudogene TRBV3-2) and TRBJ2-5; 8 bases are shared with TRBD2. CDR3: CASSPTGRGAQETQYF. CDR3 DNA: TGTGCCAGCAGCCCCACTGGGCGGGGGGCCCAAGAGACCCAGTACTTC.